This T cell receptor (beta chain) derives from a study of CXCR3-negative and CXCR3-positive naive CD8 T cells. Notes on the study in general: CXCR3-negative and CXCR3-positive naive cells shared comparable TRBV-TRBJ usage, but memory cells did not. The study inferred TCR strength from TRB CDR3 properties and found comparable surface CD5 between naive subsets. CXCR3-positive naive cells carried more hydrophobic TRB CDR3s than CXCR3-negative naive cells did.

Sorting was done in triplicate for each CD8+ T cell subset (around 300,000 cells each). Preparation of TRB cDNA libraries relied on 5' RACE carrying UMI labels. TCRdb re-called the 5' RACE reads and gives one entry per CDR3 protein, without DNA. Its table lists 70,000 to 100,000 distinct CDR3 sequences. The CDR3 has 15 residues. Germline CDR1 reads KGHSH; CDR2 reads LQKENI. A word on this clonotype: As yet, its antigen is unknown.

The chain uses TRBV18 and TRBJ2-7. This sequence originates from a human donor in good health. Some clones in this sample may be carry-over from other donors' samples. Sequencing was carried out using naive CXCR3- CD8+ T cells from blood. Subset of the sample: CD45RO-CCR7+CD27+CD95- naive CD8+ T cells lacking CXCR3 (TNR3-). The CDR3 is CASSPPAGPPYEQYF.